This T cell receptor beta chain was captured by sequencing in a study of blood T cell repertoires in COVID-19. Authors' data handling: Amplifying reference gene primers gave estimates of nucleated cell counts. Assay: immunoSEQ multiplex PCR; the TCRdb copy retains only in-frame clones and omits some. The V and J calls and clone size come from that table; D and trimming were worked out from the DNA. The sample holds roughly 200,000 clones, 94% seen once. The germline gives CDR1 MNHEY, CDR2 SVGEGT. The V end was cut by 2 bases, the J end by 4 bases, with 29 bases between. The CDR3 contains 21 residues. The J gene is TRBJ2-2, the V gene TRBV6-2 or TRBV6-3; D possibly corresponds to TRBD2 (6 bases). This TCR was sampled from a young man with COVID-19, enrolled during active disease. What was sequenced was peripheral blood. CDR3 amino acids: CASSYTTGTSLFTSFTGELFF. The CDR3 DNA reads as TGTGCCAGCAGTTACACTACAGGTACTAGCCTCTTTACGTCGTTCACCGGGGAGCTGTTTTTT.